This TCR beta chain was observed in a study of T cells after yellow fever vaccination. TCRdb ran MiXCR on the 5' RACE reads and lists one entry per CDR3 protein. This table holds approximately 550,000 distinct CDR3 sequences, about 14% found once. This clonotype was seen a handful of times. V shed 0 bases and J 2 bases; nucleotides not matched to a gene: 6. In germline, CDR1 is MNHEY, CDR2 SVGEGT. This CDR3 has 18 residues. This sequence joins TRBV6-2 or TRBV6-3 and TRBJ2-7; 14 bases agree with TRBD2. This TCR was recovered from a man aged 25 to 45 who received the YFV17D yellow fever vaccine. Sequencing was performed on PBMCs, taken on the day of the yellow fever booster vaccination. CDR3 residues: CASSYSIGLAGGTYEQYF. CDR3 bases: TGTGCCAGCAGTTACTCGATCGGACTAGCGGGAGGCACCTACGAGCAGTACTTC.